The rows below give T cell receptor beta chains drawn from one sample of a study of blood T cell repertoires in COVID-19. Using immunoSEQ multiplex PCR, the repertoire was profiled, and TCRdb retains in-frame clones only, with some absent. The data contain 70,000 to 100,000 clones, about 88% of them singletons. Sample: peripheral blood. The receptor set was obtained from a woman older than 75 with acute or convalescent COVID-19. Each CDR3 is given with its conserved first and last residue. The order of the fields is clone size, J gene, D gene, V gene, CDR3 protein, CDR3 DNA. The D gene is left open where the match is weak. Only part of the rows carry a size: once, few, many, or a class if the clone is expanded.

-,TRBJ2-7,-,TRBV7-6,CASCPGLGTYEQYF,TGTGCCAGCTGCCCTGGGTTGGGCACCTACGAGCAGTACTTC
-,TRBJ1-4,TRBD1,TRBV30,CAWSLGRDRGRLNEKLFF,TGTGCCTGGAGTTTAGGCCGGGACAGGGGGCGGTTGAATGAAAAACTGTTTTTT
-,TRBJ1-3,-,TRBV5-1,CASSDSLIPGNTIYF,TGCGCCAGCAGTGACAGTCTAATCCCGGGAAACACCATATATTTT
-,TRBJ2-7,TRBD2,TRBV20-1,CSASLIAGGPFSYEQYF,TGCAGTGCTAGTTTAATAGCGGGAGGTCCCTTCTCCTACGAGCAGTACTTC
-,TRBJ2-1,-,TRBV7-2,CASSLGGGVQFF,TGTGCCAGCAGCTTAGGGGGCGGGGTACAGTTCTTC
-,TRBJ2-7,-,TRBV21-1,CASSKRGQAYEQYF,TGTGCCAGCAGCAAACGGGGACAGGCTTACGAGCAGTACTTC
-,TRBJ2-2,TRBD2,TRBV11-2,CASSLLSAGVSTGELFF,TGTGCCAGCAGCTTACTCAGCGCGGGAGTTAGCACCGGGGAGCTGTTTTTT
-,TRBJ1-4,TRBD1,TRBV11-2,CASSHRDRSNEKLFF,TGTGCCAGCAGCCATCGGGACAGGTCTAATGAAAAACTGTTTTTT
-,TRBJ2-2,TRBD1,TRBV5-1,CASYPMTGENTGELFF,TGCGCCAGCTACCCAATGACAGGGGAGAACACCGGGGAGCTGTTTTTT
-,TRBJ2-1,-,TRBV7-9,CASSRPRGMGENEQFF,TGTGCCAGCAGCCGCCCTCGGGGGATGGGTGAGAATGAGCAGTTCTTC
-,TRBJ1-1,-,TRBV6-5,CASSYFGASNTEAFF,TGTGCCAGCAGTTACTTTGGGGCCTCGAACACTGAAGCTTTCTTT
once,TRBJ2-1,-,TRBV15,CATSRDGGNNEQFF,TGTGCCACCAGCAGAGATGGGGGGAACAATGAGCAGTTCTTC
-,TRBJ1-1,TRBD1,TRBV7-9,CASSKDRVQVTEAFF,TGTGCCAGCAGCAAGGACAGGGTTCAGGTCACTGAAGCTTTCTTT
-,TRBJ1-1,TRBD1,TRBV3-1/TRBV3-2,CASSPDTGGNTEAFF,TGTGCCAGCAGCCCGGATACAGGGGGGAACACTGAAGCTTTCTTT
once,TRBJ2-5,-,TRBV5-4,CASSVTRLETQYF,TGTGCCAGCAGCGTAACAAGATTAGAGACCCAGTACTTC
-,TRBJ2-7,-,TRBV7-8,CASSLGAGEWYEQYF,TGTGCCAGCAGCTTAGGGGCAGGGGAATGGTACGAGCAGTACTTC
few,TRBJ2-7,-,TRBV4-1,CASSRSLIGGSEQYF,TGCGCCAGCAGCCGCTCCTTAATCGGAGGTAGCGAGCAGTACTTC
-,TRBJ1-1,TRBD1,TRBV2,CASRKGQSNTEAFF,TGTGCCAGCAGGAAGGGACAGTCGAACACTGAAGCTTTCTTT
-,TRBJ2-2,-,TRBV28,CASSLGLGLPGITGELFF,TGTGCCAGCAGTCTGGGGCTGGGGCTACCAGGGATCACCGGGGAGCTGTTTTTT
-,TRBJ2-3,TRBD2,TRBV7-3,CASSLSGGLTDTQYF,TGTGCCAGCAGCTTATCGGGGGGGCTGACAGATACGCAGTATTTT
-,TRBJ1-1,-,TRBV19,CASSTYTEAFF,TGTGCCAGTAGTACCTACACTGAAGCTTTCTTT
-,TRBJ2-1,-,TRBV9,CASSAGNEQFF,TGTGCCAGCAGCGCGGGGAATGAGCAGTTCTTC
-,TRBJ1-5,-,TRBV2,CASSEGGGGTFKQPQHF,TGTGCCAGCAGTGAAGGAGGGGGGGGCACCTTTAAACAGCCCCAGCATTTT
-,TRBJ1-2,-,TRBV12-3/TRBV12-4,CASSFLGNYGYTF,TGTGCCAGCAGTTTCTTGGGCAACTATGGCTACACCTTC
few,TRBJ1-1,-,TRBV3-1/TRBV3-2,CASSLPTGNREAFF,TGTGCCAGCAGCCTCCCCACCGGGAACCGAGAAGCTTTCTTT
-,TRBJ1-6,-,TRBV12-3/TRBV12-4,CASSFLRSPLHF,TGTGCCAGCAGTTTTCTCAGGTCACCCCTCCACTTT
-,TRBJ2-7,TRBD1,TRBV28,CASSLPRQGPSSYEQYF,TGTGCCAGCAGTTTACCACGACAGGGCCCCTCCTCCTACGAGCAGTACTTC
-,TRBJ2-5,TRBD1,TRBV7-2,CASSLTGTGTETQYF,TGTGCCAGCAGCTTAACGGGGACAGGTACAGAGACCCAGTACTTC
-,TRBJ1-2,TRBD1,TRBV5-1,CASSSTDRGISGYTF,TGCGCCAGCAGCTCCACGGACAGGGGAATCTCGGGCTACACCTTC
once,TRBJ1-3,-,TRBV6-5,CASSYGRDRNTIYF,TGTGCCAGCAGTTACGGCAGGGATAGAAACACCATATATTTT